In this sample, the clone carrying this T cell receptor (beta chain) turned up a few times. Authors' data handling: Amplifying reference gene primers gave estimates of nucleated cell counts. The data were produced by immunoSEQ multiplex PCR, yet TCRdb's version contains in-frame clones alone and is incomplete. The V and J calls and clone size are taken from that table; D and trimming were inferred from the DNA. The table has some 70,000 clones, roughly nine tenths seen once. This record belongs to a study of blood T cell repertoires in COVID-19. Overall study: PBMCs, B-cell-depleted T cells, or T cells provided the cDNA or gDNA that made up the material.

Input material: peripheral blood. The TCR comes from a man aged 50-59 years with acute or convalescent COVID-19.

The CDR3 loop is CASSPRDRAEGYNEQFF. The CDR3 nucleotides are TGTGCCAGCAGCCCCCGGGACAGGGCTGAGGGCTACAATGAGCAGTTCTTC. The V call is TRBV7-9, the J call TRBJ2-1, with TRBD1 identical over 9 bases. Germline V lookup: CDR1 SEHNR, CDR2 FQNEAQ (reference sequence). CDR3 length: 17 residues. Trimming cost V 5 bases and J 3 bases; bases outside gene matches: 11.